One and the same sample provided the 27 T cell receptor beta chains below, sequenced in a study of T cell clones after liver transplantation (dated by TCRdb to the late 2010s). Receptors were amplified or captured by the immunoSEQ multiplex PCR assay. Here the immuneACCESS table is served through TCRdb, limited to in-frame sequences with V and J called. Missing clones are a known gap in these copies; in checked studies unresolved V genes cover under half, and the rest lacks a known reason. A total of some 50,000 clones appear in this sample, around 70% of them only once. About a tenth of the sample comes from the top ten. The source material was CD4+ T cells from blood, sampled at the 22-month timepoint. All receptors derive from a human patient who received a liver transplant. After a transplant, the graft donor may have provided part of the T cells.

This rearrangement joins TRBV11-2 to TRBJ2-3, with D unclear. Between the trimmed V and J ends, which lost 3 bases and 5 bases, there was a span of 6 bases. Germline V gene data show CDR1 as SGHAT and CDR2 as FQNNGV. The CDR3 covers 12 residues. Written as DNA, the CDR3 is TGTGCCAGCAGCTTCGCCGGAGATACGCAGTATTTT. Translated, it gives CASSFAGDTQYF.

The DNA for the CDR3 is TGTGCCAGCAGCAGCGGAGGGGCGCGGAAAACCGGGGAGCTGTTTTTT. It is translated as CASSSGGARKTGELFF. V gene TRBV11-3 combines with J gene TRBJ2-2, with a weak D call TRBD2 (6 bases). V dropped 5 bases and J dropped 5 bases, with 18 bases sitting between them. This CDR3 spans 16 amino acids. Germline assignment: CDR1 SGHNT and CDR2 YENEEA.

The chain recombines TRBV27 with TRBJ1-1; no firm D call. The CDR3 contains 12 residues. The germline gives CDR1 MNHEY, CDR2 SMNVEV (reference sequence). Trimming stripped 6 bases from V and 0 bases from J, with 5 bases between. The CDR3 DNA follows: TGTGCCAGCAGGGAATTGAACACTGAAGCTTTCTTT. This sequence encodes CASRELNTEAFF.

V gene TRBV28 combines with J gene TRBJ1-2; D gene ambiguous. The germline V and J ends were trimmed by 5 bases and 2 bases, with 9 bases remaining between them. This CDR3 has 13 residues. Germline CDR1 MDHEN, CDR2 SYDVKM. In DNA, the CDR3 is TGTGCCAGCAGTAACCCGAGAAACTATGGCTACACCTTC. It codes for CASSNPRNYGYTF.

This sequence joins TRBV10-1 and TRBJ2-3, with 7 positions matching TRBD1. This CDR3 spans 16 amino acids. V shed 5 bases and J 0 bases; nucleotides not matched to a gene: 8. CDR1 WNHNN and CDR2 SYGVQD come from the germline V gene (reference sequence). In nucleotides, the CDR3 is TGCGCCAGCAGTAACCCCGGGACAGCTAGCACAGATACGCAGTATTTT. It encodes CASSNPGTASTDTQYF.

The chain couples TRBV6-6 to TRBJ2-3; D is uncertain. Germline V gene data show CDR1 as MNHNY and CDR2 as SVGAGI (reference sequence). V lost 6 bases to trimming and J lost 0 bases, with 7 bases between them. This CDR3 comprises 13 residues. The CDR3 spells CASSEISTDTQYF. For the CDR3, the DNA is TGTGCCAGCAGCGAAATAAGCACAGATACGCAGTATTTT.

The rearrangement uses TRBV6-5 and TRBJ1-6; D gene uncertain. Trimming pared 4 bases from V and 7 bases from J, leaving 11 bases between. CDR3 length equals 14 residues. Germline values: CDR1 MNHEY, CDR2 SVGAGI. CDR3 region: CASSSGLGNSPLHF. The CDR3 nucleotides are TGTGCCAGCAGTTCTGGGCTGGGAAATTCACCCCTCCACTTT.

There are a few counts of this clone. The V call is TRBV18, the J call TRBJ2-3; TRBD1 matches at 8 bases. CDR1 and CDR2 (germline): KGHSH, LQKENI. CDR3 length equals 16 residues. Trimming removed 3 bases from V and 1 base from J; junction bases left unmatched: 6. DNA for the CDR3: TGTGCCAGCTCACCCGACAGGGGATGGGGCACAGATACGCAGTATTTT. Amino acids: CASSPDRGWGTDTQYF.

The V and J genes are TRBV28 and TRBJ1-6; TRBD1 matches at 7 bases. CDR1 MDHEN and CDR2 SYDVKM come from the germline V gene. After removal of 6 bases from V and 7 bases from J, the junction contained 3 bases not matched to a gene. This CDR3 is built from 13 residues. The CDR3 region is CASRGQANSPLHF. The CDR3 region has the DNA TGTGCCAGCAGAGGACAGGCCAATTCACCCCTCCACTTT. The variable domain in full, with the rest retrieved from reference TRBV28 and TRBJ1-6, is DVKVTQSSRYLVKRTGEKVFLECVQDMDHENMFWYRQDPGLGLRLIYFSYDVKMKEKGDIPEGYSVSREKKERFSLILESASTNQTSMYLCASRGQANSPLHFGNGTRLTVT.

J is TRBJ2-3 and V is TRBV11-2; D assignment may be TRBD1 or TRBD2 (5 bases each). The CDR3 is 15 residues long. V shed 2 bases and J shed 5 bases, with 14 bases lying between them. Germline CDR1 and CDR2: SGHAT and FQNNGV. This chain's CDR3 is CASSLNGEQGDTQYF. For the CDR3, the DNA is TGTGCCAGCAGCTTAAACGGGGAGCAGGGAGATACGCAGTATTTT.

This clone appeared many times. J is TRBJ2-2 and V is TRBV14; D might be TRBD2 (5 bases). Germline V gene data show CDR1 as SGHDN and CDR2 as FVKESK. V was trimmed by 1 base and J by 4 bases, leaving 7 bases between them. This CDR3 contains 14 residues. The CDR3 DNA reads TGTGCCAGCAGCCAAGCGCTAGCCACCGGGGAGCTGTTTTTT. It translates to CASSQALATGELFF.

CDR3 sequence (DNA): TGTGCCAGCAGCCAAGTCGTGTCGAGCTCCTACGAGCAGTACTTC. Its translation is CASSQVVSSSYEQYF. The chain carries TRBV4-2 and TRBJ2-7; no firm D call. Germline CDR1 LGHNA, CDR2 YNFKEQ. V was pared by 1 base and J by 0 bases, with 10 bases between. CDR3 length: 15 amino acids.

V is TRBV30 and J is TRBJ1-4, with D unresolved. This CDR3 has 12 residues. Looked up from germline, CDR1 is GTSNPN and CDR2 is SVGIG (reference sequence). Trimming removed 7 bases at V and 3 bases at J, with 9 bases between. The CDR3 spells CAYDGANEKLFF. CDR3 in DNA: TGTGCCTATGACGGGGCTAATGAAAAACTGTTTTTT. The full variable domain, in which reference TRBV30 and TRBJ1-4 provide the parts outside the CDR3, is SQTIHQWPATLVQPVGSPLSLECTVEGTSNPNLYWYRQAAGRGLQLLFYSVGIGQISSEVPQNLSASRPQDRQFILSSKKLLLSDSGFYLCAYDGANEKLFFGSGTQLSVL.

This clone was seen once. The chain carries TRBV25-1 and TRBJ1-5; D is uncertain. Germline assignment: CDR1 MGHDK and CDR2 SYGVNS. This CDR3 is 14 amino acids long. The V end lost 5 bases, the J end lost 1 base, and 9 bases lay between the germline ends. This CDR3 is CASSPQGSNQPQHF. The CDR3 bases are TGTGCCAGCAGTCCCCAAGGCAGCAATCAGCCCCAGCATTTT.

This rearrangement joins TRBV2 to TRBJ1-4; D gene ambiguous. V gave up 4 bases and J gave up 0 bases, with 9 bases separating them. Germline V gene data show CDR1 as SNHLY and CDR2 as FYNNEI. This CDR3 is 15 amino acids long. The CDR3 nucleotides read TGTGCCAGCAGTGGGGTAGTTGCAACTAATGAAAAACTGTTTTTT. This translates into CASSGVVATNEKLFF.

The sample holds one count of this clone. V gene TRBV2 combines with J gene TRBJ1-5, with TRBD1 matching over 8 bases. V lost 3 bases and J lost 7; bases outside the gene matches: 5. The germline CDR1 and CDR2 sequences are SNHLY and FYNNEI. CDR3 size: 14 residues. CDR3 in amino acids: CASSDRGRVQPQHF. In nucleotides, the CDR3 is TGTGCCAGCAGTGACAGGGGGCGCGTCCAGCCCCAGCATTTT.

This clone has just a few counts. The chain has TRBV6-6 and TRBJ1-5; perhaps TRBD1 as D (5 bases). This CDR3 contains 15 residues. CDR1 and CDR2 from the germline V gene are MNHNY and SVGAGI (reference sequence). Trimming took 5 bases from V and 7 from J, leaving 18 bases between them. The CDR3 spells CASSTGGGVGQPQHF. The DNA for the CDR3 is TGTGCCAGCAGTACCGGGGGAGGCGTAGGACAGCCCCAGCATTTT.

The chain has TRBV7-3 and TRBJ2-3; no definite D call. Between the trimmed V and J ends, which lost 6 bases and 4 bases, there was a span of 11 bases. Per the germline V gene, CDR1 is SGHTA and CDR2 is FQGTGA. The CDR3 is 13 residues long. Here the CDR3 reads CASSQNQADTQYF. As DNA, the CDR3 is TGTGCCAGCAGTCAGAATCAGGCAGATACGCAGTATTTT. Looking up the rest from reference TRBV7-3 and TRBJ2-3 gives the full variable domain: GAGVSQTPSNKVTEKGKYVELRCDPISGHTALYWYRQSLGQGPEFLIYFQGTGAADDSGLPNDRFFAVRPEGSVSTLKIQRTERGDSAVYLCASSQNQADTQYFGPGTRLTVL.

V gene TRBV28 combines with J gene TRBJ1-2; tentative D call: TRBD1 (5 bases). CDR1 is MDHEN, CDR2 SYDVKM, per germline. The V end lost 6 bases, the J end lost 4 bases, and 15 bases lay between the germline ends. This CDR3 region has 14 residues. This CDR3 reads CASRPNTGSYGYTF. CDR3 DNA sequence: TGTGCCAGCAGACCCAATACAGGTTCCTATGGCTACACCTTC.

The CDR3 sequence: CASSLVPGDTGELFF. CDR3 coding DNA: TGTGCCAGCAGCTTAGTTCCCGGGGACACCGGGGAGCTGTTTTTT. V usage is TRBV11-3 and J usage is TRBJ2-2, with a weak D call TRBD2 (5 bases). The length of the CDR3 is 15 residues. The germline V and J ends were trimmed by 1 base and 3 bases, with 9 bases remaining between them. Germline V lookup: CDR1 SGHNT, CDR2 YENEEA.

V and J are TRBV10-2 and TRBJ2-7; tentatively, D is TRBD1 or TRBD2 (7 bases each). Germline CDR1 reads WSHSY; CDR2 reads SAAADI. The CDR3 runs 17 residues. V lost 3 bases and J lost 0, with 18 bases in between. The CDR3 DNA sequence: TGCGCCAGCAGTGACCCAGGGGGGGACGGGACCTCCTACGAGCAGTACTTC. It is translated as CASSDPGGDGTSYEQYF.

The chain links TRBV10-3 to TRBJ1-1, with 7 bases aligning to TRBD1. J gave up 10 bases and V 0 bases, and 2 bases lay outside the gene matches. The CDR3 has 12 residues. Germline V gene lookup returns CDR1 ENHRY and CDR2 SYGVKD. The CDR3 bases are TGTGCCATCAGTGAGTCCCAGGGGGGAGCTTTCTTT. Its protein product is CAISESQGGAFF.

This clone was recorded once. The chain recombines TRBV5-1 with TRBJ2-1, with D possibly TRBD2 on 6 matching bases. The CDR3 has 15 amino acids. The V end was cut by 0 bases, the J end by 3 bases, with 10 bases between. Germline CDR1 SGHRS, CDR2 YFSETQ. The CDR3 here is CASSLVGGDYNEQFF. Written as DNA, the CDR3 is TGCGCCAGCAGCTTGGTTGGCGGGGACTACAATGAGCAGTTCTTC.

This rearrangement joins TRBV5-1 to TRBJ2-3; no clear D. The V end lost 0 bases, the J end lost 2 bases, and 10 bases lay between the germline ends. There are 15 residues in the CDR3. Germline loops: CDR1 SGHRS, CDR2 YFSETQ. The CDR3, as DNA: TGCGCCAGCAGCTTGGTCGGCAGGACCACAGATACGCAGTATTTT. Protein: CASSLVGRTTDTQYF. Combining the CDR3 with reference TRBV5-1 and TRBJ2-3 gives the whole variable domain KAGVTQTPRYLIKTRGQQVTLSCSPISGHRSVSWYQQTPGQGLQFLFEYFSETQRNKGNFPGRFSGRQFSNSRSEMNVSTLELGDSALYLCASSLVGRTTDTQYFGPGTRLTVL.

V and J are TRBV19 and TRBJ2-6; D gene uncertain. Per germline, CDR1 LNHDA and CDR2 SQIVND (reference sequence). V was pared by 0 bases and J by 0 bases, with 12 bases between. The CDR3 totals 18 residues. CDR3 in DNA: TGTGCCAGTAGTATAGATTGGCCAACCAGCTCTGGGGCCAACGTCCTGACTTTC. It specifies CASSIDWPTSSGANVLTF.

Written as DNA, the CDR3 is TGTGCCAGCAGTGCCGTATTCACTCAGGCCACCTACGAGCAGTACTTC. It yields the protein CASSAVFTQATYEQYF. The rearrangement uses TRBV6-1 and TRBJ2-7; no firm D call. V was cut by 4 bases and J by 2 bases, with 18 bases left in between. In germline, CDR1 is MNHNS, CDR2 SASEGT. CDR3 length: 16 residues.

The chain combines TRBV7-3 with TRBJ2-3; 9 bases align to TRBD1. The V gene's germline CDR1 is SGHTA and CDR2 FQGTGA. The length of the CDR3 is 16 residues. The trim removed 4 bases at V and 2 bases at J, leaving 7 bases unmatched. The CDR3 loop is CASSSPTGGTTDTQYF. CDR3 nucleotides: TGTGCCAGCAGCTCCCCGACAGGGGGGACCACAGATACGCAGTATTTT.